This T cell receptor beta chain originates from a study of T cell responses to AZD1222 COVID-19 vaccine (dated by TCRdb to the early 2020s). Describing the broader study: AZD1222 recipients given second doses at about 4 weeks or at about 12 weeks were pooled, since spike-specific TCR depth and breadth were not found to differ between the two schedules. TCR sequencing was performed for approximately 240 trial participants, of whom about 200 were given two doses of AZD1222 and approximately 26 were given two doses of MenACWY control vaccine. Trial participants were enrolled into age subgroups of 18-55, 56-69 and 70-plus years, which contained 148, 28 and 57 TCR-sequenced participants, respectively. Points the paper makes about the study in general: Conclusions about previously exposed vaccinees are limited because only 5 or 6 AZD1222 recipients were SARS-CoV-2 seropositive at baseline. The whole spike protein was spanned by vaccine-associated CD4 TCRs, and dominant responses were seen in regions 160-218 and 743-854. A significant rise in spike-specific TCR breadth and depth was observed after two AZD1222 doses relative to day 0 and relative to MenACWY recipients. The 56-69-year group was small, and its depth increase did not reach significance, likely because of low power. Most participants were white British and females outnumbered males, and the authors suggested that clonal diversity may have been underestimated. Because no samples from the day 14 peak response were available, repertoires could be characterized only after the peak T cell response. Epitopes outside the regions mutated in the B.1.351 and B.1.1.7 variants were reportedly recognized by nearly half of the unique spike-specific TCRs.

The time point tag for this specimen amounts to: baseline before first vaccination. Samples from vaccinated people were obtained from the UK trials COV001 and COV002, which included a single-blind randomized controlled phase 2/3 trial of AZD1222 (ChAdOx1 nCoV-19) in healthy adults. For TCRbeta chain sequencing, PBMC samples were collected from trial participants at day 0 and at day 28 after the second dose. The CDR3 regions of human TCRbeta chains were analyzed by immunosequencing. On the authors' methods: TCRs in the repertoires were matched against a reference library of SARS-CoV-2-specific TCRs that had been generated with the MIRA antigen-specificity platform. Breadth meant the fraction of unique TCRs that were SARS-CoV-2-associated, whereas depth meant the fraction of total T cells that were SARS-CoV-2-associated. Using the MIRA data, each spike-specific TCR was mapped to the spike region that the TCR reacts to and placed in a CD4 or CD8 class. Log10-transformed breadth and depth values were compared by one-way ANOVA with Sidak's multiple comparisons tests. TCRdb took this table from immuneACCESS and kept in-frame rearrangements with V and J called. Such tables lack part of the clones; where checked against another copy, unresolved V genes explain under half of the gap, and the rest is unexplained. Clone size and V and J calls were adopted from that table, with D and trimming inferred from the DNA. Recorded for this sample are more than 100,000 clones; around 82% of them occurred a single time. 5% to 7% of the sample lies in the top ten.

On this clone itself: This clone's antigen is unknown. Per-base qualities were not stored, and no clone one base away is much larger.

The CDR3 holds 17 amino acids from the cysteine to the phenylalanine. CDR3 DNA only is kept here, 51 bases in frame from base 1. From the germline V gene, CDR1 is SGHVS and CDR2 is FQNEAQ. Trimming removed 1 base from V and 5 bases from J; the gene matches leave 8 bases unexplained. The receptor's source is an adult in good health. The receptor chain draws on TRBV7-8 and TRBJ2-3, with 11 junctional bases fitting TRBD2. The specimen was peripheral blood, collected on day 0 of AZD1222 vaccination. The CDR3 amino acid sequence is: CASSLVGSGGARDTQYF. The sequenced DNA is TGTGCCAGCAGCTTAGTTGGTAGCGGGGGGGCTAGAGATACGCAGTATTTT.